Each of the 21 T cell receptor beta chains below was sequenced from the same sample in a study of blood T cell repertoires in COVID-19. Data came from immunoSEQ multiplex PCR; TCRdb stores just in-frame clones and leaves some out. The sample lists more than 150,000 clones, around 90% occurring once. Sequencing was performed on peripheral blood. The origin of the receptors is a man aged 40-49 years with acute or convalescent COVID-19.

V gene TRBV12-3 or TRBV12-4 combines with J gene TRBJ1-1; D not resolved. The CDR3 has 13 residues. V was shortened by 8 bases and J by 1 base, with 11 bases between the two germline ends. This CDR3 reads CASSKIQNTEAFF. Written as DNA, the CDR3 is TGTGCCAGCTCCAAAATCCAGAACACTGAAGCTTTCTTT.

This chain connects TRBV28 to TRBJ2-5; D perhaps matches TRBD2 (5 bases). Per germline, CDR1 MDHEN and CDR2 SYDVKM. The V gene lost 5 bases and the J gene lost 5 bases, with 15 bases spanning the gap. The CDR3 consists of 14 residues. As DNA, the CDR3 is TGTGCCAGCAGTCCCTCAGGATGGGAGGAGACCCAGTACTTC. The encoded protein is CASSPSGWEETQYF.

This rearrangement joins TRBV28 to TRBJ2-3; no firm D call. CDR1 and CDR2 (germline): MDHEN, SYDVKM. The CDR3 length is 12 residues. V shed 6 bases and J shed 5 bases, with 9 bases lying between them. CDR3 amino acids: CASSPSRDTQYF. DNA for the CDR3: TGTGCCAGCAGCCCCTCTAGAGATACGCAGTATTTT.

The gene calls are TRBV12-5 and TRBJ2-1; 10 bases match TRBD1. Trimming took 5 bases from V and 1 from J; bases not matched to a gene: 5. CDR3 length: 16 residues. Per the germline V gene, CDR1 is LGHNT and CDR2 is FRNRAP. The CDR3 DNA reads as TGTGCTAGTGGTCCGGGGGACAGGGGTTCCTACAATGAGCAGTTCTTC. Residues: CASGPGDRGSYNEQFF.

V usage is TRBV6-4 and J usage is TRBJ2-2, with TRBD1 identical over 8 bases. The V segment lost 4 bases and the J segment 6 bases; nucleotides outside the gene matches: 1. The germline CDR1 and CDR2 sequences are MRHNA and SNTAGT. CDR3 length: 13 residues. DNA of the CDR3: TGTGCCAGCAGTGGACAGGGGTCCGGGGAGCTGTTTTTT. This gives the protein CASSGQGSGELFF.

The V and J genes are TRBV30 and TRBJ2-5; the match to TRBD2 covers 10 bases. The CDR3 spans 14 residues. With V trimmed by 0 bases and J by 2 bases, 0 bases remained unmatched. Per germline, CDR1 GTSNPN and CDR2 SVGIG (reference sequence). The CDR3 DNA reads as TGTGCCTGGAGTGTACTAGCGGGACAAGAGACCCAGTACTTC. Encoded protein: CAWSVLAGQETQYF.

The chain joins TRBV19 to TRBJ1-5, with 10 bases that match TRBD1. Germline lookup yields CDR1 LNHDA and CDR2 SQIVND (reference sequence). The CDR3 runs to 18 residues. The V gene end was trimmed by 0 bases and the J gene end by 6 bases; junction bases not matched to a gene: 11. As DNA, the CDR3 is TGTGCCAGTAGTATAGATCGGCGGGACAGGGGAAATTTTCAGCCCCAGCATTTT. It specifies CASSIDRRDRGNFQPQHF.

The chain recombines TRBV6-5 with TRBJ1-6; weak D call: TRBD1 (5 bases). From germline, CDR1 is MNHEY and CDR2 SVGAGI. CDR3 length: 15 residues. Trimming removed 3 bases from V and 4 bases from J, with 10 bases in between. CDR3 amino acids: CASSYLGLYNSPLHF. DNA for the CDR3: TGTGCCAGCAGTTATTTGGGACTTTATAATTCACCCCTCCACTTT.

This chain links TRBV6-5 with TRBJ2-1, with D possibly TRBD1 on 6 matching bases. Trimming shortened V by 7 bases and J by 5 bases, and 12 bases separated the two germline ends. Germline V gives CDR1 MNHEY, CDR2 SVGAGI. There are 13 residues in the CDR3. The CDR3, as DNA: TGTGCCAGCACCCAACAGGGTAACAATGAGCAGTTCTTC. It encodes CASTQQGNNEQFF.

The V call is TRBV28, the J call TRBJ1-2; a weak D match, TRBD1 (5 bases). The CDR3 is made up of 13 amino acids. V lost 2 bases and J 8 bases, leaving 12 bases between the germline ends. Germline CDR1 and CDR2: MDHEN and SYDVKM. CDR3 sequence reads: CASSLVKGKGYTF. CDR3 sequence (DNA): TGTGCCAGCAGTTTAGTAAAGGGGAAGGGCTACACCTTC.

V is TRBV15 and J is TRBJ1-1; 8 bases are shared with TRBD1. The CDR3 extends over 15 amino acids. Germline lookup yields CDR1 LNHNV and CDR2 YYDKDF (reference sequence). Unmatched junction bases numbered 10, after V lost 0 bases and J lost 10 bases. CDR3 loop: CATSRDIQGGFLAFF. CDR3 DNA: TGTGCCACCAGCAGAGATATACAGGGGGGGTTTTTAGCTTTCTTT.

This clone was picked up a small number of times. The chain recombines TRBV4-1 with TRBJ2-7, with a weak D call TRBD2 (6 bases). Germline-derived CDR1 and CDR2 are MGHRA and YSYEKL. The CDR3 contains 14 residues. V was trimmed by 3 bases and J by 6 bases, leaving 15 bases between them. CDR3 protein: CASSHELDGSEQYF. The CDR3 coding sequence is TGCGCCAGCAGCCACGAACTGGACGGGAGCGAGCAGTACTTC.

This clone was detected only once. The rearrangement joins TRBV19 to TRBJ2-2; 9 bases align to TRBD1. The CDR3 runs 15 residues. The germline V gene has CDR1 LNHDA and CDR2 SQIVND (reference sequence). The trim removed 1 base at V and 6 bases at J, leaving 3 bases unmatched. The CDR3 loop is CASSIGTGGPGELFF. As DNA, the CDR3 is TGTGCCAGTAGTATAGGTACAGGGGGCCCCGGGGAGCTGTTTTTT.

This clone came up many times. The chain combines TRBV11-3 with TRBJ2-1; TRBD2 matches at 7 bases. Trimming at V came to 8 bases and at J to 9 bases, leaving 10 bases not matched to a gene. CDR1 and CDR2 (germline): SGHNT, YENEEA. This CDR3 region has 13 residues. The CDR3: CASGSGTKGEQFF. The CDR3 coding sequence is TGTGCCAGCGGATCCGGGACTAAGGGTGAGCAGTTCTTC.

Remarks on this clone: The DNA is left out, because the CDR3 cannot be placed on it with certainty; the CDR3 is given as TCRdb lists it. The chain combines TRBV5-1 with TRBJ2-7; no check of the table's D call, TRBD1, against the DNA was made. Germline V gives CDR1 SGHRS, CDR2 YFSETQ. The CDR3 extends over 14 residues, inclusive of both ends. The CDR3 sequence: CASSFGQGARREYF.

This rearrangement joins TRBV7-2 to TRBJ2-2, with D possibly being TRBD1 (6 bases). CDR1 is SGHTA, CDR2 FQGNSA, per germline. The CDR3 covers 17 residues. Trimming took off 5 bases at V and 1 base at J, with 17 bases between the two ends. This CDR3 reads CASSPGGRGGNTGELFF. Here the CDR3 DNA reads TGTGCCAGCAGCCCCGGTGGGCGAGGGGGGAACACCGGGGAGCTGTTTTTT.

V is TRBV28 and J is TRBJ1-2; D gene unclear. Germline CDR1 reads MDHEN; CDR2 reads SYDVKM. V lost 5 bases to trimming and J lost 6 bases, with 16 bases between them. This CDR3 has 14 amino acids. This chain's CDR3 is CASSPLSPPHGYTF. The CDR3 coding sequence is TGTGCCAGCAGTCCCCTATCCCCGCCCCATGGCTACACCTTC.

V is TRBV5-4 and J is TRBJ2-1; a weak D match, TRBD2 (5 bases). V was clipped by 4 bases and J by 6 bases, with 17 bases between them. Per the germline V gene, CDR1 is SGHNT and CDR2 is YYREEE (reference sequence). This CDR3 is 15 amino acids long. CDR3 bases: TGTGCCAGCAGCCTGTCAACGGGGAAGTTCAATGAGCAGTTCTTC. As protein: CASSLSTGKFNEQFF.

The V call is TRBV5-6, the J call TRBJ1-1; D not resolved. Germline CDR1 SGHDT, CDR2 YYEEEE. This CDR3 has 15 amino acids. The ends were cut back, 6 bases at V and 5 bases at J, with 20 bases in the middle. The CDR3 DNA follows: TGTGCCAGCACCTTAGGAGGGCGGACCTTGACTGAAGCTTTCTTT. Amino acids: CASTLGGRTLTEAFF.

The chain combines TRBV7-2 with TRBJ2-2, with 14 bases fitting TRBD2. The CDR3 covers 19 residues. V trimming: 7 bases; J trimming: 3 bases; junction bases outside the gene matches: 13. Germline V gene lookup returns CDR1 SGHTA and CDR2 FQGNSA. The CDR3 region has the DNA TGTGCCAGCACCGGTTGGCGACTAGCGGGGGGGCCGGACACCGGGGAGCTGTTTTTT. Translated, it gives CASTGWRLAGGPDTGELFF.

This chain links TRBV6-4 with TRBJ1-1, with D unclear. CDR1 is MRHNA, CDR2 SNTAGT, per germline. V was shortened by 5 bases and J by 1 base, with 14 bases between the two germline ends. There are 15 residues in the CDR3. Written as DNA, the CDR3 is TGTGCCAGCAGTCCGGACGGCGGGAGGAACACTGAAGCTTTCTTT. Protein product: CASSPDGGRNTEAFF.